The text below deals with one T cell receptor beta chain. The antigen remains undetermined. This entry belongs to a study of Tregs in tolerant kidney transplant recipients. Thawed PBMCs were FACS-sorted into unstimulated CD4+CD25+CD127- regulatory T cells, CD4+CD25- non-regulatory cells, CD4 and CD8 cells. Study-level results: Few patients were studied, so findings need validation in larger groups.

Trimming shortened V by 1 base and J by 2 bases, and 14 bases separated the two germline ends. The CDR3 covers 16 residues. Per the germline V gene, CDR1 is SNHLY and CDR2 is FYNNEI. Here immunoSEQ multiplex PCR was the method, and the copy in TCRdb shows in-frame clones only, minus some. Of roughly 250,000 clones detected, about 80% appear once; the ten largest clones hold about 0.64%. The clonotype was recovered from a human donor in good health. This chain connects TRBV2 to TRBJ1-1; D may be TRBD1 (5 bases). The specimen was CD4+ T cells from blood. CDR3: CASSEGPGRGNTEAFF. The CDR3 DNA follows: TGTGCCAGCAGTGAAGGGCCAGGGCGGGGAAACACTGAAGCTTTCTTT.